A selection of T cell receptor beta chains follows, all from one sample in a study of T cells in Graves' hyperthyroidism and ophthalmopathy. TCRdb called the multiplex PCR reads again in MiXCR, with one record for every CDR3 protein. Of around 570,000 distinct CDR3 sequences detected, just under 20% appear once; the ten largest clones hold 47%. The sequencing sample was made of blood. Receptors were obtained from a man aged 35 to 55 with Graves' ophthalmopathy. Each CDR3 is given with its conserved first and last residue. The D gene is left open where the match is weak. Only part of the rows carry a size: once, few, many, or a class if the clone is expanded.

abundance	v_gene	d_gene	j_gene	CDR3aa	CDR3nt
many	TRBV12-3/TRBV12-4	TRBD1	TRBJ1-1	CASSLAQGAEAFF	TGTGCCAGCAGTTTGGCGCAGGGGGCTGAAGCTTTCTTT
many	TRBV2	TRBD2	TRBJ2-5	CASSTGTSGMQETQYF	TGTGCCAGCAGTACCGGGACTAGCGGGATGCAAGAGACCCAGTACTTC
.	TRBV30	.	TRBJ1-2	CACRDLRVGYTF	TGTGCCTGCCGGGACCTCAGGGTCGGCTACACCTTC
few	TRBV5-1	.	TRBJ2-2	CASSSTSRTGELFF	TGCGCCAGCAGCTCGACTAGTCGGACCGGGGAGCTGTTTTTT
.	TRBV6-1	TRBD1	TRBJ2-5	CASSKPGQGFGEYF	TGTGCCAGCAGTAAGCCGGGACAGGGTTTTGGGGAGTACTTC
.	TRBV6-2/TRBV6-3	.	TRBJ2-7	CASTIEPDRPSYEQYF	TGTGCCAGCACCATCGAGCCAGACCGGCCCTCCTACGAGCAGTACTTC
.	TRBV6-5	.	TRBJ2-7	CASSYSKGHYEQYF	TGTGCCAGCAGTTACTCGAAGGGACACTACGAGCAGTACTTC
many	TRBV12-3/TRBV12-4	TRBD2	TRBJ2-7	CASSNRESLLAGKYEQYF	TGTGCCAGCAGTAACAGGGAGTCTCTCCTAGCGGGAAAATACGAGCAGTACTTC
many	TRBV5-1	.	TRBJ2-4	CASSFDVGRDIQYF	TGCGCCAGCAGCTTTGACGTCGGTCGGGACATTCAGTACTTC
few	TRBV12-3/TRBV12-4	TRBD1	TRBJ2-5	CASSYFRGRNQYF	TGTGCCAGCTCATATTTCAGGGGGCGGAATCAGTACTTC
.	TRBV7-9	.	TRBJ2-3	CASSLGQEDTQYF	TGTGCCAGCAGCTTAGGCCAAGAGGATACGCAGTATTTT
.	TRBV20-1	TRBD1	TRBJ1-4	CSVQGQGNEKLFF	TGCAGTGTTCAGGGACAGGGGAATGAAAAACTGTTTTTT
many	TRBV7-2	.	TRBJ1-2	CASSPGWGSLYGYTF	TGTGCCAGCAGCCCGGGTTGGGGCAGCCTCTATGGCTACACCTTC
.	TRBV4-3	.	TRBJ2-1	CASTPSPGNEQFF	TGCGCCAGCACCCCAAGTCCCGGAAATGAGCAGTTCTTC
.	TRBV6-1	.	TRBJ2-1	CASSLSGTSINEQFF	TGTGCCAGCAGCCTCTCAGGGACCAGTATCAATGAGCAGTTCTTC
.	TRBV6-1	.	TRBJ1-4	CASSLAGGNEKLFF	TGTGCCAGCAGTCTAGCGGGGGGCAATGAAAAACTGTTTTTT
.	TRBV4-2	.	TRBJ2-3	CASSQEASGRRDTQYF	TGTGCCAGCAGCCAAGAAGCGTCGGGGCGGAGGGATACGCAGTATTTT
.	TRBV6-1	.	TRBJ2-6	CASSAGRRGANVLTF	TGTGCCAGCAGCGCCGGACGGCGCGGGGCCAACGTCCTGACTTTC
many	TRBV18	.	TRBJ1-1	CASSLGLESSEAFF	TGTGCCAGCTCGCTCGGACTGGAAAGTAGCGAAGCTTTCTTT
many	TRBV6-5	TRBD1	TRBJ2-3	CASSYSYRDRVGTDTQYF	TGTGCCAGCAGTTACTCCTACCGGGACAGGGTTGGTACAGATACGCAGTATTTT
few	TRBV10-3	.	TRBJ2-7	CAISAVLAHGYEQYF	TGTGCCATCAGTGCGGTCTTGGCCCACGGGTACGAGCAGTACTTC
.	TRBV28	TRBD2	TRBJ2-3	CASSSWGLAGGTDTQYF	TGTGCCAGCAGTTCCTGGGGACTAGCGGGAGGCACAGATACGCAGTATTTT
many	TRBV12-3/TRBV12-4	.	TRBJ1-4	CASSFNPGQGDEKLFF	TGTGCCAGCAGTTTTAATCCCGGCCAAGGGGATGAAAAACTGTTTTTT
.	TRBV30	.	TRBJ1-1	CAWSEGVDWVNTEAFF	TGTGCCTGGAGCGAGGGGGTGGACTGGGTGAACACTGAAGCTTTCTTT
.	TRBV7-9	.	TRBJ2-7	CASSPRGGSSYEQYF	TGTGCCAGCAGCCCTCGGGGCGGCAGCTCCTACGAGCAGTACTTC
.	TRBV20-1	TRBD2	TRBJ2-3	CSVPGREGLTDTQYF	TGCAGTGTTCCGGGGCGGGAGGGCCTCACAGATACGCAGTATTTT
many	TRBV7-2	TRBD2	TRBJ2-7	CASSSTSGHSYEQYF	TGTGCCAGCAGTTCGACTAGCGGGCACTCCTACGAGCAGTACTTC
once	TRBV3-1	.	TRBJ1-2	CASSQWAKGNYGYTF	TGTGCCAGCAGCCAATGGGCGAAGGGGAACTATGGCTACACCTTC
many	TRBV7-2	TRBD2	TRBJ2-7	CASSLAGTTSYEQYF	TGTGCCAGCAGCTTAGCAGGGACTACTTCCTACGAGCAGTACTTC
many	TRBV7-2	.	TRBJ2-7	CASSFQGSHEQYF	TGTGCCAGCAGCTTCCAGGGATCCCACGAGCAGTACTTC
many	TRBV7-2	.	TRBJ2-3	CASSRSPDTQYF	TGTGCCAGCAGCCGAAGCCCAGATACGCAGTATTTT
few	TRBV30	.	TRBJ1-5	CAWSVSGRRNQPQHF	TGTGCCTGGAGTGTATCGGGGCGTAGGAATCAGCCCCAGCATTTT
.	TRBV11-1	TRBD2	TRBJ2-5	CASSVLAGELETQYF	TGTGCCAGCAGCGTCCTAGCGGGAGAATTGGAGACCCAGTACTTC
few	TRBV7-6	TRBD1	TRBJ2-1	CASSHKQGLSYNEQFF	TGTGCCAGCAGCCATAAACAGGGGTTGTCCTACAATGAGCAGTTCTTC
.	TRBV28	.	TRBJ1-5	CASSPGVGQPQHF	TGTGCCAGCAGTCCAGGGGTTGGTCAGCCCCAGCATTTT
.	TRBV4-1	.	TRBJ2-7	CASSQGPGDEQYF	TGCGCCAGCAGCCAAGGGCCGGGGGACGAGCAGTACTTC
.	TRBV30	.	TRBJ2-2	CAWRGPYTGELFF	TGTGCCTGGAGGGGGCCGTACACCGGGGAGCTGTTTTTT
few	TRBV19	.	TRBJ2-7	CASSSRPSSYEQYF	TGTGCCAGTAGTTCCCGACCAAGCTCCTACGAGCAGTACTTC
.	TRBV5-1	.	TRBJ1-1	CASSFWGGEAFF	TGCGCCAGCAGCTTCTGGGGGGGTGAAGCTTTCTTT
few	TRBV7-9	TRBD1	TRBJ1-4	CASSLLDRGPLHNEKLFF	TGTGCCAGCAGCTTACTCGACAGGGGCCCGCTCCATAATGAAAAACTGTTTTTT
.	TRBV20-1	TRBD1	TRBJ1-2	CSARITAGTGYYTF	TGCAGTGCTAGAATAACTGCCGGGACAGGGTACTACACCTTC
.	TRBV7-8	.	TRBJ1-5	CASSFDDQPQHF	TGTGCCAGCAGCTTTGACGATCAGCCCCAGCATTTT
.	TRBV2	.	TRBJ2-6	CASGLGRSGSGANVLTF	TGTGCCAGCGGGTTAGGGAGGAGTGGATCTGGGGCCAACGTCCTGACTTTC
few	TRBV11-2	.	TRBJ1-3	CASSRNGGSGNTIYF	TGTGCCAGCAGCCGTAACGGGGGATCTGGAAACACCATATATTTT
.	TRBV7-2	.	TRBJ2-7	CASSLSSQAAEQYF	TGTGCCAGCAGCTTAAGCAGCCAAGCGGCCGAGCAGTACTTC
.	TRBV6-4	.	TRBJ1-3	CASGRLGRKGNTIYF	TGTGCCAGCGGCCGGTTGGGCCGGAAAGGAAACACCATATATTTT
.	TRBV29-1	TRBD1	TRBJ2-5	CSVGNRGGETQYF	TGCAGCGTAGGGAACAGGGGTGGCGAGACCCAGTACTTC
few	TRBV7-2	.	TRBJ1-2	CASSFSVQDLWYGYTF	TGTGCCAGCAGCTTCTCGGTACAGGACCTCTGGTATGGCTACACCTTC
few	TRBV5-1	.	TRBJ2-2	CASRGGTGELFF	TGCGCCAGCAGGGGGGGCACCGGGGAGCTGTTTTTT
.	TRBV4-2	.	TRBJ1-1	CASSQDSTVNTEAFF	TGTGCCAGCAGCCAAGATTCCACGGTGAACACTGAAGCTTTCTTT
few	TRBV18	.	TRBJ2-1	CASSLLDSNNEQFF	TGTGCCAGCTCACTACTGGACAGCAACAATGAGCAGTTCTTC
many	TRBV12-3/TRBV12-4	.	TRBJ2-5	CASSLSVGRETQYF	TGTGCCAGCAGTTTATCGGTAGGGCGGGAGACCCAGTACTTC
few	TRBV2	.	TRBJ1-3	CASSDVGTYSGNTIYF	TGTGCCAGCAGTGACGTCGGGACCTACTCTGGAAACACCATATATTTT
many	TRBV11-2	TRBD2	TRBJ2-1	CASSFLAGGRDEQFF	TGTGCCAGCAGCTTTCTAGCGGGAGGGAGGGATGAGCAGTTCTTC
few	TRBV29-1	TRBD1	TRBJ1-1	CSGGQPLNTEAFF	TGCAGCGGGGGACAGCCTTTGAACACTGAAGCTTTCTTT
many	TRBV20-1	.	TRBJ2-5	CSARDWVAVETQYF	TGCAGTGCTAGAGATTGGGTAGCTGTTGAGACCCAGTACTTC
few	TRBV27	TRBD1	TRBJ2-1	CASSGDRGVEQFF	TGTGCCAGCAGCGGGGACAGGGGGGTTGAGCAGTTCTTC
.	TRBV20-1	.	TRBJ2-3	CSASPPGLTQYF	TGCAGTGCTAGTCCCCCGGGCCTCACGCAGTATTTT
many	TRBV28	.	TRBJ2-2	CATYGAGVNTGELFF	TGTGCCACCTACGGGGCAGGGGTGAACACCGGGGAGCTGTTTTTT
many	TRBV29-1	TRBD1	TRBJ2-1	CSVEPQGYNEQFF	TGCAGCGTTGAACCACAGGGGTACAATGAGCAGTTCTTC